This entry is about one T cell receptor beta chain. Its antigen is not known. The assay was immunoSEQ multiplex PCR, and TCRdb's table has in-frame clones only and misses some. Here the sample spans some 120,000 clones, around 84% being singletons. The entry originates in a study of cytotoxic CD8 clonotypes in ibrutinib-treated CLL. Study overall: Overall, some 25 responses were partial and 2 complete; following median roughly 68 months, 14 patients stayed remitted and 12 progressed.

Study-level points and caveats: Public clonotypes (which were uncommon) either contracted or remained stable on treatment. Baseline clonality was higher than in age-matched healthy donors and moved in step with circulating CD8+ T-cell counts.

Sequencing used PBMCs, obtained after 24 months of ibrutinib treatment. The clonotype originates from a human donor with chronic lymphocytic leukemia.

CDR3: CASSLFGQGEGTQYF. For the CDR3, the DNA is TGTGCCAGCAGTTTATTTGGACAGGGTGAAGGGACCCAGTACTTC. V and J are TRBV27 and TRBJ2-5, with 8 bases aligning to TRBD1. Germline values: CDR1 MNHEY, CDR2 SMNVEV (reference sequence). J gave up 7 bases and V 1 base, and 8 bases lay outside the gene matches. This CDR3 region has 15 residues.